This is a list of T cell receptor beta chains from one sample in a study of blood T cell repertoires in COVID-19. Produced via immunoSEQ multiplex PCR; TCRdb's table is partial and in-frame only. The sample includes about 100,000 clones, roughly nine tenths seen only once; the top ten take roughly 2.1%. Sequenced input: peripheral blood. The receptors originated from a man in his forties or fifties with active COVID-19. CDR3s include the opening cysteine and the closing phenylalanine or tryptophan. D genes are given only for firm matches. For some rows the clone size is stated as once, few or many, or as a class when expanded; others skip it.

>-|-|TRBV15|TRBJ1-1
TGTGCCACCAGCAGAGATAACGCAGGCACTGAAGCTTTCTTT
CATSRDNAGTEAFF
>-|TRBD1|TRBV5-1|TRBJ1-4
TGCGCCAGCAGCCCAAGGACAGGGGTTTTTGAAAAACTGTTTTTT
CASSPRTGVFEKLFF
>-|TRBD1|TRBV5-1|TRBJ2-2
TGCGCCAGCAGCTTTGACAGGGAGAACACCGGGGAGCTGTTTTTT
CASSFDRENTGELFF
>-|-|TRBV23-1|TRBJ1-2
TGCGCCAGCAGTCGGGGCCGGCCCATTCGGTATGGCTACACCTTC
CASSRGRPIRYGYTF
>once|TRBD2|TRBV24-1|TRBJ2-1
TGTGCCACCAGCTTAGGGGGGAGCGGGAGCTACAATGAGCAGTTCTTC
CATSLGGSGSYNEQFF
>-|-|TRBV7-9|TRBJ2-1
TGTGCCAGCAGCCCCCGGAATGAGCAGTTCTTC
CASSPRNEQFF
>-|TRBD1|TRBV9|TRBJ1-2
TGTGCCAGCAGCGTAGGGGGACAGGGGCACGTTGGCTACACCTTC
CASSVGGQGHVGYTF
>few|TRBD1|TRBV10-3|TRBJ2-7
TGTGCCATCAGTGAGTCCCGGACAGGGGGCTACGAGCAGTACTTC
CAISESRTGGYEQYF
>-|-|TRBV6-5|TRBJ1-1
TGTGCCAGCAGTTCTCCGGGACTGCACACTGAAGCTTTCTTT
CASSSPGLHTEAFF
>-|-|TRBV11-3|TRBJ2-3
TGTGCCAGCAGCTCAGACAGTTCAGATACGCAGTATTTT
CASSSDSSDTQYF
>-|-|TRBV19|TRBJ1-2
TGTGCCAGTAGTCTCCCGGGAGGGGCGCAAGACTATGGCTACACCTTC
CASSLPGGAQDYGYTF
>-|-|TRBV7-9|TRBJ1-1
TGTGCCAGCACCCTTATGTCGAACACTGAAGCTTTCTTT
CASTLMSNTEAFF
>-|TRBD2|TRBV7-9|TRBJ2-7
TGTGCCAGCAGTATCGCGCGGGGGGTGAACGAGCAGTACTTC
CASSIARGVNEQYF
>-|TRBD2|TRBV5-5|TRBJ2-5
TGTGCCAGCAGCCCTTTGGCGGGGGTTCAAGAGACCCAGTACTTC
CASSPLAGVQETQYF
>-|TRBD2|TRBV2|TRBJ2-3
TGTGCCAGCCTGCGGGGGGGGGATACGCAGTATTTT
CASLRGGDTQYF
>once|-|TRBV7-8|TRBJ2-5
TGTGCCAGCAACCGACGGTTCCAAGAGACCCAGTACTTC
CASNRRFQETQYF
>-|TRBD2|TRBV7-8|TRBJ2-3
TGTGCCAGCAGCGGAGCGGGGGCTGACACAGATACGCAGTATTTT
CASSGAGADTDTQYF
>-|TRBD2|TRBV5-4|TRBJ2-7
TGTGCCAGCAGCTTGGCCGGGGGGGCGGGGTCCTACGAGCAGTACTTC
CASSLAGGAGSYEQYF
>-|-|TRBV23-1|TRBJ2-7
TGCGCCAGCAGTCAAAGGGAGGGGGAAGCCTACGAGCAGTACTTC
CASSQREGEAYEQYF
>once|TRBD1|TRBV7-6|TRBJ1-3
TGTGCCAGCAGCTTAGAGGGACAGGGGGCAGGCGGAAACACCATATATTTT
CASSLEGQGAGGNTIYF
>few|TRBD1|TRBV12-3/TRBV12-4|TRBJ1-1
TGTGCCAGCAGCCGGGACAGCCGGACTGAAGCTTTCTTT
CASSRDSRTEAFF
>-|-|TRBV19|TRBJ1-5
TGTGCCAGTAGCATACAGGGAATGGGTCAGCCCCAGCATTTT
CASSIQGMGQPQHF